This passage covers 3 T cell receptor beta chains from one sample sequenced in a study of T cell responses to AZD1222 COVID-19 vaccine. Assay: immunoSEQ multiplex PCR; the TCRdb copy retains only in-frame clones and omits some. The sample shows 130,000 to 150,000 clones, 85% to 95% of them seen only once. This specimen was peripheral blood, taken after recovery from COVID-19. The origin of the receptors is an adult who had recovered from COVID-19.

The chain is built from TRBV27 and TRBJ2-7; no clear D. V lost 7 bases and J 5 bases, leaving 15 bases between the germline ends. Germline assignment: CDR1 MNHEY and CDR2 SMNVEV (reference sequence). This CDR3 contains 13 residues. The CDR3 sequence is CASNRAETNEQYF. The CDR3 DNA follows: TGTGCCAGCAATAGGGCAGAGACGAACGAGCAGTACTTC.

V gene TRBV5-1 combines with J gene TRBJ1-1, with 7 bases lining up with TRBD1. The germline gives CDR1 SGHRS, CDR2 YFSETQ. The CDR3 loop spans 16 amino acids. V trimming: 3 bases; J trimming: 1 base; junction bases outside the gene matches: 9. CDR3 in amino acids: CASSSKTGSGNTEAFF. The CDR3, as DNA: TGCGCCAGCAGCTCCAAGACAGGGAGTGGGAACACTGAAGCTTTCTTT.

This chain connects TRBV18 to TRBJ2-7; 7 bases are shared with TRBD1. With V trimmed by 3 bases and J by 3 bases, 2 bases remained unmatched. CDR1 is KGHSH and CDR2 is LQKENI in the germline V gene. This CDR3 has 13 residues. CDR3 loop: CASSPGQNYEQYF. DNA for the CDR3: TGTGCCAGCTCACCGGGACAGAACTACGAGCAGTACTTC. The full variable domain, completed using reference TRBV18 and TRBJ2-7, is NAGVMQNPRHLVRRRGQEARLRCSPMKGHSHVYWYRQLPEEGLKFMVYLQKENIIDESGMPKERFSAEFPKEGPSILRIQQVVRGDSAAYFCASSPGQNYEQYFGPGTRLTVT.